These 6 T cell receptor beta chains were sequenced from one sample in a study of T cell changes during pregnancy in multiple sclerosis. Clones were sequenced by immunoSEQ multiplex PCR, and TCRdb holds only the in-frame ones, with some missing. Found here are roughly 49,000 clones, 85% to 95% of them singletons; the top ten hold around 0.25%. The material was CD4+ T cells from peripheral blood mononuclear cells, obtained in the second trimester of pregnancy. The receptors derive from a female donor with multiple sclerosis, enrolled in a pregnancy study.

The gene calls are TRBV5-1 and TRBJ2-3; 7 nucleotides line up with TRBD2. The germline CDR1 and CDR2 sequences are SGHRS and YFSETQ. The CDR3 sequence is 15 residues long. The trim removed 5 bases at V and 2 bases at J, leaving 8 bases unmatched. CDR3 sequence (DNA): TGCGCCAGCAGTGTCAGCGGGGCGACCACAGATACGCAGTATTTT. As protein: CASSVSGATTDTQYF.

The rearrangement links TRBV6-1 to TRBJ2-1; the match to TRBD2 covers 7 bases. V gave up 7 bases and J gave up 4 bases; unmatched junction bases: 7. In germline, CDR1 is MNHNS, CDR2 SASEGT. This CDR3 region has 14 residues. CDR3 residues: CASTGRAGYNEQFF. The CDR3 DNA reads as TGTGCCAGCACTGGGAGGGCGGGGTACAATGAGCAGTTCTTC.

The chain is built from TRBV11-3 and TRBJ2-1; 7 bases agree with TRBD1. Germline CDR1 and CDR2: SGHNT and YENEEA. J gave up 4 bases and V 5 bases, and 2 bases lay outside the gene matches. The CDR3 contains 13 residues. CDR3 sequence: CASSTDRYNEQFF. CDR3 nucleotides: TGTGCCAGCAGCACGGACAGGTACAATGAGCAGTTCTTC.

This clone was counted once. V gene TRBV19 combines with J gene TRBJ2-3; D unclear. This CDR3 spans 15 amino acids. Trimming shortened V by 1 base and J by 7 bases, and 15 bases separated the two germline ends. Germline V gene sequence: CDR1 LNHDA, CDR2 SQIVND (reference sequence). In DNA form, the CDR3 reads TGTGCCAGTAGTATAGGGGCAGGTCAAGGCAATACGCAGTATTTT. This sequence encodes CASSIGAGQGNTQYF.

The gene calls are TRBV29-1 and TRBJ1-2; D unresolved. Trimming took off 7 bases at V and 6 bases at J, with 3 bases between the two ends. This CDR3 contains 8 residues. The germline CDR1 and CDR2 sequences are SQVTM and ANQGSEA. The CDR3 sequence: CSANGYTF. The CDR3 region has the DNA TGCAGCGCAAATGGCTACACCTTC.

The genes are TRBV30 and TRBJ1-1; TRBD1 matches at 7 bases. CDR1 is GTSNPN, CDR2 SVGIG, per germline (reference sequence). The ends lost 5 bases at V and 6 bases at J; junction bases unmatched: 12. This CDR3 comprises 14 residues. The chain's CDR3 is CAWGRDHRGAEAFF. The CDR3 nucleotides are TGTGCCTGGGGCCGCGACCACAGGGGAGCTGAAGCTTTCTTT. Based on the CDR3 plus reference TRBV30 and TRBJ1-1, the full variable domain is SQTIHQWPATLVQPVGSPLSLECTVEGTSNPNLYWYRQAAGRGLQLLFYSVGIGQISSEVPQNLSASRPQDRQFILSSKKLLLSDSGFYLCAWGRDHRGAEAFFGQGTRLTVV.